This TCR beta chain was sequenced during a study of blood T cell repertoires in COVID-19. As for the study in general: PBMCs, B-cell-depleted T cells, or T cells were the source of the cDNA or gDNA that made up the material.

This clone was counted a few times. Authors' analysis steps: Reference gene primer amplification in the assay estimated nucleated cell counts. Assay used: immunoSEQ multiplex PCR; TCRdb lists only in-frame clones, some missing. The DNA was the basis for D and trimming; V, J and clone size are from that table. The repertoire holds 310,000 or so clones, with about 91% as singletons. Enrolled through a virtual design, the participants were between about 18 and 89 years of age and came from fewer than 30 US areas. Participants were placed into cohorts based on the clinical history they reported. Germline CDR1 is SGHNT and CDR2 is YYREEE (reference sequence). There are 14 residues in the CDR3. V gave up 2 bases and J gave up 5 bases, with 13 bases separating them.

The sequencing input was PBMCs or T cells enriched from blood (not recorded which). The sequence came from a young woman who had recovered from COVID-19. V usage is TRBV5-4 and J usage is TRBJ2-5; tentative D call: TRBD2 (6 bases). The CDR3 coding sequence is TGTGCCAGCAGCTTTTATAGCGGTTTGGAGACCCAGTACTTC. This encodes CASSFYSGLETQYF.